Sequencing of this T cell receptor beta chain was carried out in a study of blood T cell repertoires in COVID-19. Sequencing was performed with immunoSEQ multiplex PCR; in TCRdb, only in-frame clones are kept and a portion is missing. The data show 80,000 or so clones, roughly 80% seen once. The TCR originated in an elderly man with acute or convalescent COVID-19. Sequences were obtained from peripheral blood.

The CDR3 DNA is TGTGCCTGGATACCAGGCACAGGTTGGGTCGGCTATGGCTACACCTTC. Translating gives CAWIPGTGWVGYGYTF. V and J are TRBV30 and TRBJ1-2; tentatively, D is TRBD1 (5 bases). V was shortened by 4 bases and J by 4 bases, with 22 bases between the two germline ends. CDR1 GTSNPN and CDR2 SVGIG come from the germline V gene (reference sequence). The CDR3 extends over 16 amino acids.